This T cell receptor beta chain was observed in a study of T cells in Graves' hyperthyroidism and ophthalmopathy. Study-wide points: Model predictions of ophthalmopathy came a median approximately 6.5 months before onset. Blood also showed most of the thyroid clonotypes that were expanded above 0.001. Ophthalmopathy and stable hyperthyroidism were separated by a 13 V-J model.

Disease duration was under 3 months in the ophthalmopathy patients, who also had a Clinical Activity Score of at least 3 and a NOSPECS grade of at least 4. RNA transcripts gave rise to amplified TCR beta CDR3 regions. Primed by the HTBI set, a first-round RT-PCR was run on the TCR CDR3. TCRdb analysed the multiplex PCR reads with MiXCR anew, one entry per CDR3 protein. The data show some 650,000 distinct CDR3 sequences, about a sixth seen once. On this clonotype itself: Antigen specificity is unknown. At one of its ends the junction is not consistent with the germline gene, which may arise from a read error.

The origin of this receptor is a woman in her thirties or forties with Graves' ophthalmopathy. Sequencing was carried out using blood.

The CDR3 sequence: CAGSSSRTSNTEAFF. DNA for the CDR3: TGTGCCGGCAGCTCTAGTCGGACCTCCAACACTGAAGCTTTCTTT. This chain connects TRBV7-9 to TRBJ1-1; D not certain. The CDR3 has 15 amino acids. Germline V gives CDR1 SEHNR, CDR2 FQNEAQ (reference sequence).